This T cell receptor (beta chain) was identified during a study of T-cell reconstitution after alpha-beta-depleted transplantation in children. Germline V CDR1 and CDR2: SGHRS, YFSETQ. The CDR3 sequence is 16 residues long. V lost 5 bases and J lost 0; bases outside the gene matches: 5. It was with unique molecular identifiers that the TCRbeta library was prepared. One entry per CDR3 protein, called by TCRdb with MiXCR from the PCR reads. The table lists over 400,000 distinct CDR3 sequences, over 40% of them singletons. The sequencing used PBMCs, collected before TCRalphabeta/CD19-depleted stem cell transplant. The source of this sequence is a girl aged 2-10 years with aplastic anemia, due to receive a stem cell transplant. The chain carries TRBV5-1 and TRBJ1-3, with 10 nucleotides matching TRBD1. The CDR3 reads CASRRDRGSSGNTIYF. As DNA, the CDR3 is TGCGCCAGCAGGAGGGACAGGGGTAGCTCTGGAAACACCATATATTTT.